Below, 10 T cell receptor beta chains from the same sample are listed, as sequenced in a study of cytomegalovirus exposure and HLA in healthy donors. Clones were sequenced by immunoSEQ multiplex PCR, and TCRdb holds only the in-frame ones, with some missing. This sample has 250,000 to 350,000 clones; just over 85% occur once, and the top ten carry 0.84%. The sequenced sample consisted of PBMCs. The receptors come from a young woman in good health and CMV-seronegative.

The chain uses TRBV5-1 and TRBJ2-1; 8 bases line up with TRBD1. This CDR3 region has 14 residues. Germline V CDR1 and CDR2: SGHRS, YFSETQ. Germline trimming cut 4 bases from V and 3 bases from J; bases unmatched to any gene: 3. The CDR3 DNA reads as TGCGCCAGCAGCCCAGGACAGGGCTACAATGAGCAGTTCTTC. Its translation: CASSPGQGYNEQFF.

The V gene is TRBV5-1, the J gene TRBJ2-4, with 11 bases fitting TRBD2. The CDR3 spans 15 residues. Germline V gene sequence: CDR1 SGHRS, CDR2 YFSETQ. V trimming: 0 bases; J trimming: 9 bases; junction bases outside the gene matches: 5. The DNA for the CDR3 is TGCGCCAGCAGCTTGGCCGAGACTAGCGGGGTCATTCAGTACTTC. Its protein is CASSLAETSGVIQYF.

This sequence joins TRBV27 and TRBJ2-2; TRBD1 might be the D (5 bases). Looked up from germline, CDR1 is MNHEY and CDR2 is SMNVEV (reference sequence). The CDR3 consists of 15 residues. Trimming pared 2 bases from V and 4 bases from J, leaving 11 bases between. CDR3: CASSLNTGITGELFF. CDR3 DNA sequence: TGTGCCAGCAGTTTAAATACAGGTATCACCGGGGAGCTGTTTTTT.

The CDR3 region is CASRQHYEQYF. CDR3 nucleotide sequence: TGCGCCAGTCGACAGCACTACGAGCAGTACTTC. V and J are TRBV10-2 and TRBJ2-7, with D maybe TRBD1 (5 bases). This CDR3 region has 11 residues. Germline V gene data show CDR1 as WSHSY and CDR2 as SAAADI. V was pared by 9 bases and J by 3 bases, with 9 bases between.

This chain links TRBV5-6 with TRBJ2-3; 9 positions agree with TRBD2. V lost 1 base to trimming and J lost 4 bases; unmatched junction nucleotides: 7. There are 16 residues in the CDR3. Germline CDR1 SGHDT, CDR2 YYEEEE. The CDR3 reads CASSLSGSGSSDTQYF. CDR3 in DNA: TGTGCCAGCAGCTTGTCGGGTAGCGGGAGTTCAGATACGCAGTATTTT.

The chain couples TRBV15 to TRBJ2-3, with 10 bases matching TRBD1. The CDR3 is made up of 17 amino acids. Germline CDR1 and CDR2: LNHNV and YYDKDF (reference sequence). V lost 1 base to trimming and J lost 4 bases; unmatched junction nucleotides: 8. CDR3 sequence reads: CATSRGGGDRGADTQYF. In DNA, the CDR3 is TGTGCCACCAGCAGAGGGGGAGGGGACAGGGGAGCAGATACGCAGTATTTT.

The rearrangement uses TRBV9 and TRBJ2-5; D perhaps matches TRBD2 (6 bases). V was pared by 0 bases and J by 5 bases, with 14 bases between. The CDR3 has 15 amino acids. Germline V CDR1 and CDR2: SGDLS, YYNGEE. CDR3 coding DNA: TGTGCCAGCAGCGTAGCTGGGGGGATCTGGGAGACCCAGTACTTC. Its translation is CASSVAGGIWETQYF.

The chain uses TRBV19 and TRBJ1-4; weak D call: TRBD1 (6 bases). The V end lost 8 bases, the J end lost 4 bases, and 17 bases lay between the germline ends. CDR3 length equals 15 residues. Germline CDR1 reads LNHDA; CDR2 reads SQIVND (reference sequence). The CDR3 spells CASSGTDSLNEKLFF. DNA of the CDR3: TGTGCCAGTTCTGGGACGGACAGCCTTAATGAAAAACTGTTTTTT.

This clone was recorded only once. V is TRBV28 and J is TRBJ1-2, with D possibly matching TRBD1 (5 bases). This CDR3 has 14 residues. CDR1 and CDR2 from the germline V gene are MDHEN and SYDVKM. V lost 8 bases and J lost 4, with 17 bases in between. CDR3 bases: TGTGCCAGCCGCTCGGGCACAGGTGCCTATGGCTACACCTTC. It translates to CASRSGTGAYGYTF.

This sequence joins TRBV5-1 and TRBJ2-2; the match to TRBD2 covers 8 bases. Losses at the gene ends were 2 bases for V and 0 bases for J; bases not matched to a gene: 6. The length of the CDR3 is 17 residues. Germline V CDR1 and CDR2: SGHRS, YFSETQ. The CDR3: CASSFPLAEPNTGELFF. CDR3 DNA sequence: TGCGCCAGCAGCTTCCCACTAGCGGAGCCGAACACCGGGGAGCTGTTTTTT. The entire variable domain, with the rest obtained from reference TRBV5-1 and TRBJ2-2, is as follows: KAGVTQTPRYLIKTRGQQVTLSCSPISGHRSVSWYQQTPGQGLQFLFEYFSETQRNKGNFPGRFSGRQFSNSRSEMNVSTLELGDSALYLCASSFPLAEPNTGELFFGEGSRLTVL.